Listed here are 23 T cell receptor beta chains from one sample, sequenced in a study of human thymus T cells. The thymus was resected at corrective cardiac surgery. The assay was immunoSEQ multiplex PCR, and TCRdb's table has in-frame clones only and misses some. Of some 120,000 clones in the sample, over 85% were seen once. The sample consisted of thymus tissue. These receptors were obtained from a boy under three years old with a congenital heart defect but otherwise immunologically healthy.

The chain uses TRBV9 and TRBJ2-5; tentative D call: TRBD2 (5 bases). Deletions cut 3 bases from V and 2 bases from J, with 5 bases between. This CDR3 is built from 12 residues. The V gene's germline CDR1 is SGDLS and CDR2 YYNGEE. In nucleotides, the CDR3 is TGTGCCAGCAGCGGGGAGCAAGAGACCCAGTACTTC. Translation gives CASSGEQETQYF.

V usage is TRBV28 and J usage is TRBJ2-7; 10 nucleotides align to TRBD1. Germline CDR1 and CDR2: MDHEN and SYDVKM. The CDR3 is 15 residues long. V lost 5 bases and J lost 3; bases outside the gene matches: 7. The CDR3 DNA sequence: TGTGCCAGCAGTAGGTGGGACAGGGGAGACTACGAGCAGTACTTC. It encodes CASSRWDRGDYEQYF. Full variable domain (remainder filled in from reference TRBV28 and TRBJ2-7): DVKVTQSSRYLVKRTGEKVFLECVQDMDHENMFWYRQDPGLGLRLIYFSYDVKMKEKGDIPEGYSVSREKKERFSLILESASTNQTSMYLCASSRWDRGDYEQYFGPGTRLTVT.

CDR3 nucleotides: TGTGCAAGTCGCTTAACAGTAAGAGGGACAAATGGTGGCGAGCAGTACTTC. This translates into CASRLTVRGTNGGEQYF. The chain links TRBV12-2 to TRBJ2-7; the D call in the table, TRBD1, was not verified against the DNA. TRBV12-2 corresponds to a pseudogene. The CDR3 runs 17 residues.

This clone was seen just once. This chain connects TRBV7-9 to TRBJ2-3; possibly TRBD1 for D (5 bases). The V gene's germline CDR1 is SEHNR and CDR2 FQNEAQ (reference sequence). Trimming cost V 8 bases and J 5 bases, with 20 bases left between them. The CDR3 sequence is 15 residues long. In nucleotides, the CDR3 is TGTGCCAGCCGTAAACCTCCCGAAGGGGTAGATACGCAGTATTTT. This gives the protein CASRKPPEGVDTQYF.

The J gene is TRBJ2-6, the V gene TRBV28, with D perhaps TRBD1 (6 bases). The V gene's germline CDR1 is MDHEN and CDR2 SYDVKM. CDR3 length equals 15 residues. V lost 6 bases and J lost 1, with 10 bases in between. The CDR3, as DNA: TGTGCCAGCAGCGCGACAGGATCTGGGGCCAACGTCCTGACTTTC. It specifies CASSATGSGANVLTF.

This chain links TRBV2 with TRBJ2-5; 11 bases are shared with TRBD2. The CDR3 spans 17 residues. V gave up 3 bases and J gave up 8 bases; unmatched junction bases: 14. Germline-derived CDR1 and CDR2 are SNHLY and FYNNEI. As DNA, the CDR3 is TGTGCCAGCAGTGACGAGACTAGCGGGGCCCCCGGGATTACCCAGTACTTC. Translation: CASSDETSGAPGITQYF.

In its sample, this clone was seen once. The chain is built from TRBV19 and TRBJ2-3; D gene ambiguous. This CDR3 comprises 12 residues. Per the germline V gene, CDR1 is LNHDA and CDR2 is SQIVND (reference sequence). Trimming took off 4 bases at V and 6 bases at J, with 8 bases between the two ends. The CDR3 nucleotides are TGTGCCAGTAGTACCCCCGGGGATACGCAGTATTTT. Protein sequence: CASSTPGDTQYF.

Written as DNA, the CDR3 is TGTGCCAGCAACAATCAGCGGGGGGCCGGGGATACGCAGTATTTT. Protein product: CASNNQRGAGDTQYF. The gene calls are TRBV27 and TRBJ2-3, with TRBD2 matching over 9 bases. Looked up from germline, CDR1 is MNHEY and CDR2 is SMNVEV (reference sequence). CDR3 size: 15 residues. V shed 7 bases and J 6 bases; nucleotides not matched to a gene: 11.

This chain uses TRBV11-3 with TRBJ1-2, with TRBD1 as a possible D gene (5 bases). V dropped 5 bases and J dropped 7 bases, with 17 bases sitting between them. Germline V CDR1 and CDR2: SGHNT, YENEEA. The CDR3 has 14 residues. The CDR3 region is CASSPDKNGFGYTF. The DNA of the CDR3 is TGTGCCAGCAGCCCGGACAAAAACGGATTTGGCTACACCTTC.

This clone occurred once. The chain recombines TRBV6-5 with TRBJ2-4; 8 bases match TRBD1. This CDR3 is built from 15 residues. CDR1 MNHEY and CDR2 SVGAGI come from the germline V gene. V lost 5 bases to trimming and J lost 0 bases; unmatched junction nucleotides: 3. CDR3 sequence (DNA): TGTGCCAGCAGTCCGGGACAGGTAGCCAAAAACATTCAGTACTTC. This translates into CASSPGQVAKNIQYF.

The chain has TRBV6-6 and TRBJ1-1, with a tentative D call TRBD1 (5 bases). Germline V gives CDR1 MNHNY, CDR2 SVGAGI (reference sequence). V gave up 7 bases and J gave up 0 bases, with 12 bases separating them. The CDR3 sequence is 14 residues long. The CDR3 sequence is CASTKQELNTEAFF. The CDR3 DNA follows: TGTGCCAGCACCAAACAGGAACTGAACACTGAAGCTTTCTTT.

There are a few counts of this clone. The gene calls are TRBV7-9 and TRBJ2-7; TRBD1 aligns across 10 bases. This CDR3 contains 15 residues. Germline V gene sequence: CDR1 SEHNR, CDR2 FQNEAQ (reference sequence). J was trimmed by 4 bases and V by 1 base; bases with no gene match: 4. CDR3 protein: CASSLGTGGYYEQYF. The CDR3 DNA follows: TGTGCCAGCAGCTTAGGGACAGGGGGGTATTACGAGCAGTACTTC. Together with reference TRBV7-9 and TRBJ2-7, the CDR3 gives the full variable domain: DTGVSQNPRHKITKRGQNVTFRCDPISEHNRLYWYRQTLGQGPEFLTYFQNEAQLEKSRLLSDRFSAERPKGSFSTLEIQRTEQGDSAMYLCASSLGTGGYYEQYFGPGTRLTVT.

The genes are TRBV7-9 and TRBJ1-5; 11 bases line up with TRBD1. CDR3 length: 17 amino acids. With V trimmed by 5 bases and J by 4 bases, 10 bases remained unmatched. CDR1 is SEHNR and CDR2 is FQNEAQ in the germline V gene (reference sequence). The CDR3 region has the DNA TGTGCCAGCAGCGATTGGCCGGGACAGGGGGTGAATCAGCCCCAGCATTTT. Residues: CASSDWPGQGVNQPQHF.

The chain joins TRBV5-1 to TRBJ2-7; TRBD1 agrees at 10 bases. This CDR3 region has 15 residues. Germline CDR1 and CDR2: SGHRS and YFSETQ. Trimming cost V 4 bases and J 6 bases; bases outside gene matches: 10. The CDR3 region has the DNA TGCGCCAGCAGCGTTTTGACAGGGGGCGACGGCGAGCAGTACTTC. Amino acids: CASSVLTGGDGEQYF. Full variable domain (missing parts from reference TRBV5-1 and TRBJ2-7): KAGVTQTPRYLIKTRGQQVTLSCSPISGHRSVSWYQQTPGQGLQFLFEYFSETQRNKGNFPGRFSGRQFSNSRSEMNVSTLELGDSALYLCASSVLTGGDGEQYFGPGTRLTVT.

The rearrangement uses TRBV6-4 and TRBJ1-6, with D uncertain. Trimming stripped 2 bases from V and 7 bases from J, with 6 bases between. The CDR3 sequence is 13 residues long. Germline V CDR1 and CDR2: MRHNA, SNTAGT. CDR3 DNA sequence: TGTGCCAGCAGTGACGGGCCAAATTCACCCCTCCACTTT. Its translation: CASSDGPNSPLHF.

This chain joins TRBV28 and TRBJ2-5; 9 bases are shared with TRBD2. Germline CDR1 MDHEN, CDR2 SYDVKM. This CDR3 comprises 16 residues. V shed 3 bases and J 4 bases; nucleotides not matched to a gene: 9. CDR3 sequence: CASSFNASGEGETQYF. The CDR3 DNA reads TGTGCCAGCAGTTTCAATGCTAGCGGGGAGGGAGAGACCCAGTACTTC.

The V gene is TRBV9, the J gene TRBJ2-7; D uncertain. The CDR3 contains 16 residues. Germline values: CDR1 SGDLS, CDR2 YYNGEE. V was pared by 1 base and J by 0 bases, with 14 bases between. The CDR3 DNA sequence: TGTGCCAGCAGCGTACCGGGCACCCAATTCTCCTACGAGCAGTACTTC. Translation: CASSVPGTQFSYEQYF.

The chain employs TRBV4-1 and TRBJ2-1, with 11 bases lining up with TRBD2. CDR1 is MGHRA and CDR2 is YSYEKL in the germline V gene. The CDR3 totals 16 residues. V dropped 3 bases and J dropped 7; count of bases not matched to a gene: 8. The CDR3 sequence is CASSQVVSGGANEQFF. The CDR3 DNA reads as TGCGCCAGCAGCCAGGTCGTTAGCGGGGGGGCGAATGAGCAGTTCTTC.

This sequence joins TRBV21-1 and TRBJ1-6. TRBV21-1 is a recognized pseudogene. The length of the CDR3 is 10 residues. The CDR3 DNA follows: TGTGCCACCTTCACCCCCCCCCTCCACTTT. This sequence encodes CATFTPPLHF.

The J gene is TRBJ2-7, the V gene TRBV6-1; 10 bases are shared with TRBD1. CDR1 is MNHNS and CDR2 is SASEGT in the germline V gene. Germline trimming cut 0 bases from V and 2 bases from J; bases unmatched to any gene: 7. This CDR3 spans 17 amino acids. The CDR3 DNA is TGTGCCAGCAGTGAAGCGGTTTCAGGGACAGGGGCCTACGAGCAGTACTTC. Protein sequence: CASSEAVSGTGAYEQYF.

V is TRBV27 and J is TRBJ1-2, with D possibly matching TRBD1 (6 bases). V was shortened by 5 bases and J by 0 bases, with 19 bases between the two germline ends. The germline CDR1 and CDR2 sequences are MNHEY and SMNVEV (reference sequence). The CDR3 runs to 17 residues. The CDR3 loop is CASSLSPGAIANYGYTF. CDR3 bases: TGTGCCAGCAGTCTTTCCCCGGGGGCGATAGCTAACTATGGCTACACCTTC.

The chain has TRBV5-5 and TRBJ1-2, with D unresolved. The CDR3 runs 11 residues. Germline V gene sequence: CDR1 SGHKS, CDR2 YYEKEE (reference sequence). V gave up 1 base and J gave up 5 bases, with 3 bases separating them. CDR3 coding DNA: TGTGCCAGCAGCTTGATATATGGCTACACCTTC. This gives the protein CASSLIYGYTF.

V gene TRBV5-6 combines with J gene TRBJ2-1; tentative D call: TRBD2 (6 bases). V lost 5 bases and J 1 base, leaving 19 bases between the germline ends. The length of the CDR3 is 17 residues. CDR1 and CDR2 (germline): SGHDT, YYEEEE. The CDR3: CASRGAPGTLSYNEQFF. CDR3 sequence (DNA): TGTGCCAGCAGGGGCGCCCCCGGGACTCTATCCTACAATGAGCAGTTCTTC.